Below, 15 T cell receptor beta chains from the same sample are listed, as sequenced in a study of blood T cell repertoires in COVID-19. The data were produced by immunoSEQ multiplex PCR, yet TCRdb's version contains in-frame clones alone and is incomplete. The sample contains approximately 80,000 clones, approximately 85% of which appear only once. Material: peripheral blood. The receptors derive from a middle-aged man with active COVID-19.

The rearrangement links TRBV11-3 to TRBJ2-1; 7 nucleotides align to TRBD1. The CDR3 contains 15 residues. V lost 5 bases to trimming and J lost 4 bases; unmatched junction nucleotides: 8. CDR1 is SGHNT and CDR2 is YENEEA in the germline V gene. The CDR3 is CASSPRDSLYNEQFF. CDR3 DNA: TGTGCCAGCAGCCCACGGGACAGCCTTTACAATGAGCAGTTCTTC.

This chain uses TRBV6-5 with TRBJ2-7; 13 nucleotides match TRBD2. The CDR3 length is 16 residues. Germline V gene lookup returns CDR1 MNHEY and CDR2 SVGAGI. V lost 4 bases and J lost 2; bases outside the gene matches: 5. The CDR3 bases are TGTGCCAGCAGTTTCGCACTAGCGGGAGGGCCCTACGAGCAGTACTTC. This codes for CASSFALAGGPYEQYF.

This clone came up once. The CDR3 region has the DNA TGTGCCAGCTCCCGCGGGGGGACTGAAGCTTTCTTT. Translation: CASSRGGTEAFF. The chain combines TRBV18 with TRBJ1-1; TRBD1 might be the D (5 bases). Trimming took 6 bases from V and 5 from J, leaving 10 bases between them. The CDR3 is made up of 12 amino acids. Germline-derived CDR1 and CDR2 are KGHSH and LQKENI.

This sequence joins TRBV3-1 (or the pseudogene TRBV3-2) and TRBJ2-6; D gene unclear. This CDR3 is built from 15 residues. V was trimmed by 6 bases and J by 0 bases, leaving 9 bases between them. CDR1 is LGHDT, CDR2 YNNKEL, per germline (reference sequence). CDR3 region: CASSLSRSGANVLTF. The CDR3 nucleotides are TGTGCCAGCAGTCTATCCCGCTCTGGGGCCAACGTCCTGACTTTC.

CDR3 protein: CASSQGLGEKLFF. CDR3 bases: TGTGCCAGCAGCCAAGGACTCGGGGAAAAACTGTTTTTT. The rearrangement uses TRBV12-3 or TRBV12-4 and TRBJ1-4; D unresolved. This CDR3 has 13 amino acids. Between the trimmed V and J ends, which lost 6 bases and 8 bases, there was a span of 13 bases.

The chain links TRBV7-2 to TRBJ2-2; 9 bases are shared with TRBD1. The V and J ends lost 6 bases and 4 bases, in that order; junction bases with no gene match: 6. The V gene's germline CDR1 is SGHTA and CDR2 FQGNSA. CDR3 length: 15 amino acids. The CDR3 coding sequence is TGTGCCAGCAGTCTACAGGGGGCCGGCACCGGGGAGCTGTTTTTT. Amino acids: CASSLQGAGTGELFF.

This chain uses TRBV7-8 with TRBJ2-5, with TRBD1 matching over 7 bases. After removal of 4 bases from V and 5 bases from J, the junction contained 4 bases not matched to a gene. The CDR3 spans 13 residues. The germline V gene encodes CDR1 SGHVS and CDR2 FQNEAQ. The CDR3 sequence: CASSSDRSETQYF. CDR3 in DNA: TGTGCCAGCAGCTCGGACAGGAGTGAGACCCAGTACTTC.

Here the CDR3 DNA reads TGTGCCAGCAGTGACTCGAAAAGGGGGACCCACTATGGCTACACCTTC. Translating it yields CASSDSKRGTHYGYTF. The chain couples TRBV6-4 to TRBJ1-2, with D possibly matching TRBD1 (6 bases). The CDR3 spans 16 residues. In germline, CDR1 is MRHNA, CDR2 SNTAGT. V was pared by 0 bases and J by 3 bases, with 14 bases between.

This clone was counted once. The J gene is TRBJ1-2, the V gene TRBV11-2; D possibly corresponds to TRBD1 (6 bases). Per the germline V gene, CDR1 is SGHAT and CDR2 is FQNNGV. V was trimmed by 4 bases and J by 8 bases, leaving 20 bases between them. CDR3 length equals 15 residues. The CDR3 protein is CASSSIRGQIGGYTF. The CDR3, as DNA: TGTGCCAGCAGCTCAATCAGGGGCCAGATCGGGGGCTACACCTTC.

This clone was observed a handful of times. J is TRBJ2-3 and V is TRBV21-1; the table's D gene call, TRBD2, was not cross checked with the DNA. TRBV21-1 is shown as a pseudogene. The CDR3 runs 19 residues. In DNA form, the CDR3 reads TGTGCCAGCAGCATACGGACTAGCGGGAGTATCCCCACTACAGATACGCAGTATTTT. This codes for CASSIRTSGSIPTTDTQYF.

The chain combines TRBV5-6 with TRBJ2-7; 7 bases map to TRBD1. V lost 4 bases and J lost 1; bases outside the gene matches: 5. The CDR3 length is 14 residues. In germline, CDR1 is SGHDT, CDR2 YYEEEE. The DNA of the CDR3 is TGTGCCAGCAGCCTCACGGACAGGTCCTACGAGCAGTACTTC. Amino acid sequence: CASSLTDRSYEQYF.

J is TRBJ2-5 and V is TRBV4-3; 9 bases line up with TRBD2. This CDR3 comprises 18 residues. Germline-derived CDR1 and CDR2 are LGHNA and YSLEER. The V gene end was trimmed by 4 bases and the J gene end by 5 bases; junction bases not matched to a gene: 17. CDR3 sequence: CASSRSPPTSGRGETQYF. The CDR3 nucleotides read TGCGCCAGCAGCCGTTCTCCCCCGACTAGCGGACGGGGGGAGACCCAGTACTTC.

The chain links TRBV7-2 to TRBJ2-1, with 8 positions matching TRBD2. CDR1 SGHTA and CDR2 FQGNSA come from the germline V gene. The J segment lost 7 bases and the V segment lost 1 base, leaving 9 bases of the junction unmatched. CDR3 size: 16 residues. CDR3 nucleotides: TGTGCCAGCAGCTTAGGGGCGTTGCGGGGGGCAAATGAGCAGTTCTTC. This codes for CASSLGALRGANEQFF.

The chain uses TRBV24-1 and TRBJ2-3; 9 bases are shared with TRBD1. The J segment lost 5 bases and the V segment lost 3 bases, leaving 5 bases of the junction unmatched. CDR3 length: 15 residues. Per the germline V gene, CDR1 is KGHDR and CDR2 is SFDVKD. CDR3 loop: CATSDPRTGEDTQYF. CDR3 sequence (DNA): TGTGCCACCAGTGATCCTCGGACAGGGGAAGATACGCAGTATTTT.

CDR3 nucleotide sequence: TGTGCCAGCAGCCTCGCAGCGGGGGCCTCCTACGAGCAGTACTTC. Protein: CASSLAAGASYEQYF. The chain joins TRBV7-2 to TRBJ2-7; 8 bases map to TRBD2. CDR1 is SGHTA and CDR2 is FQGNSA in the germline V gene. The CDR3 loop spans 15 amino acids. V shed 5 bases, J shed 0 bases, and the junction held 6 bases outside the gene matches.